The source of this T cell receptor beta chain is a study of blood T cell repertoires in COVID-19. In the authors' workflow: Amplified reference gene primers provided the basis for estimating nucleated cell counts. Generated by immunoSEQ multiplex PCR, the TCRdb table keeps only in-frame clones and is missing some. V, J and clone size are taken as reported in that table, and D and trimming were inferred from the DNA itself. The sample lists about 47,000 clones; around 84% were seen once. The CDR3 length is 15 residues. Germline V gene lookup returns CDR1 SGHRS and CDR2 YFSETQ. Germline trimming cut 2 bases from V and 5 bases from J; bases unmatched to any gene: 6.

The sequence was obtained from a man aged 45-65 years with acute or convalescent COVID-19. Sequenced input: peripheral blood. This chain uses TRBV5-1 with TRBJ2-3; TRBD2 agrees at 9 bases. The chain's CDR3 is CASSFSGGSQDTQYF. CDR3 DNA: TGCGCCAGCAGCTTTAGCGGGGGCTCACAAGATACGCAGTATTTT. Full variable domain (missing parts from reference TRBV5-1 and TRBJ2-3): KAGVTQTPRYLIKTRGQQVTLSCSPISGHRSVSWYQQTPGQGLQFLFEYFSETQRNKGNFPGRFSGRQFSNSRSEMNVSTLELGDSALYLCASSFSGGSQDTQYFGPGTRLTVL.